The 24 T cell receptor beta chains below all came from one sample that was sequenced in a study of blood T cells in healthy people across ages. Using a J-beta primer mix together with a sample-barcoded 5' primer, a second PCR was run for roughly 6 to 12 cycles. From the 5' RACE reads, TCRdb called clonotypes with MiXCR, one entry per CDR3 protein. The data show about a million distinct CDR3 sequences, around 46% seen once. The sequencing sample was made of blood. The receptors derive from a man between 25 and 39 years old in good health.

The rearrangement links TRBV7-2 to TRBJ1-1; D gene ambiguous. V lost 5 bases, J lost 0 bases, and 13 bases lay in between. Germline lookup yields CDR1 SGHTA and CDR2 FQGNSA. CDR3 length equals 15 residues. CDR3 coding DNA: TGTGCCAGCAGCCGGAACGGGATCATGAACACTGAAGCTTTCTTT. Translating gives CASSRNGIMNTEAFF.

This clonotype was observed a handful of times. DNA for the CDR3: TGTGCCAGCAGTTTATGGGCACGGGGTAAGGAGACCCAGTACTTC. Its protein product is CASSLWARGKETQYF. The rearrangement joins TRBV27 to TRBJ2-5; D perhaps matches TRBD2 (5 bases). This CDR3 is 15 amino acids long. Germline V gene data show CDR1 as MNHEY and CDR2 as SMNVEV (reference sequence). The germline V and J ends were trimmed by 1 base and 5 bases, with 14 bases remaining between them.

V gene TRBV7-9 combines with J gene TRBJ1-2, with D possibly matching TRBD1 (5 bases). V was shortened by 5 bases and J by 0 bases, with 10 bases between the two germline ends. Germline V gene data show CDR1 as SEHNR and CDR2 as FQNEAQ (reference sequence). This CDR3 spans 14 amino acids. The CDR3 DNA reads as TGTGCCAGCAGCGGAGGACACGCTAACTATGGCTACACCTTC. Translated: CASSGGHANYGYTF. Full variable domain (outside the CDR3, taken from reference TRBV7-9 and TRBJ1-2): DTGVSQNPRHKITKRGQNVTFRCDPISEHNRLYWYRQTLGQGPEFLTYFQNEAQLEKSRLLSDRFSAERPKGSFSTLEIQRTEQGDSAMYLCASSGGHANYGYTFGSGTRLTVV.

This sequence joins TRBV12-3 or TRBV12-4 and TRBJ2-3; 12 nucleotides match TRBD2. CDR3 length: 20 residues. The junction had 21 bases not matched to a gene; V was cut back by 6 bases and J by 5 bases. The CDR3 DNA sequence: TGTGCCAGCAGCTCCCACGTTGCTAGCGGGGGGGCCAAAAATGTAGATACGCAGTATTTT. Its protein product is CASSSHVASGGAKNVDTQYF.

The genes are TRBV5-1 and TRBJ2-1; 7 positions match TRBD1. CDR3 size: 14 residues. Germline lookup yields CDR1 SGHRS and CDR2 YFSETQ. With 3 bases clipped from V and 7 bases from J, the junction kept 7 bases outside the gene matches. The CDR3 is CASSSDSGGNEQFF. CDR3 coding DNA: TGCGCCAGCAGCTCGGATTCAGGGGGTAATGAGCAGTTCTTC.

This clonotype was observed a handful of times. J is TRBJ2-1 and V is TRBV20-1; 12 bases map to TRBD2. V shed 4 bases, J shed 10 bases, and the junction held 5 bases outside the gene matches. Germline lookup yields CDR1 DFQATT and CDR2 SNEGSKA (reference sequence). The CDR3 totals 13 residues. The CDR3 protein is CSAIGLAGSEQFF. The DNA of the CDR3 is TGCAGTGCTATAGGACTAGCGGGGTCGGAGCAGTTCTTC.

The CDR3 DNA sequence: TGTGCCACCAGCAGAGACAGGGGTAGGACCCAGTACTTC. The encoded protein is CATSRDRGRTQYF. V gene TRBV15 combines with J gene TRBJ2-4; a weak D match, TRBD1 (6 bases). The J call could be wrong; TRBJ2-5 is a better fit for the DNA end. There are 13 residues in the CDR3. Germline V gene data show CDR1 as LNHNV and CDR2 as YYDKDF (reference sequence).

This sequence joins TRBV12-3 or TRBV12-4 and TRBJ2-6, with no clear D. V was trimmed by 3 bases and J by 0 bases, leaving 12 bases between them. The length of the CDR3 is 17 residues. This CDR3 is CASSFGTASSGANVLTF. As DNA, the CDR3 is TGTGCCAGCAGTTTTGGCACCGCAAGCTCTGGGGCCAACGTCCTGACTTTC.

This clonotype was detected many times. The chain has TRBV21-1 and TRBJ2-4; the listed D gene, TRBD1, was not tested against the DNA. TRBV21-1 is flagged as a pseudogene. The CDR3 length is 15 residues. The CDR3 loop reads CASSKGETGKNIQYF. The CDR3 coding sequence is TGTGCCAGCAGCAAAGGCGAGACAGGGAAAAACATTCAGTACTTC.

This chain connects TRBV28 to TRBJ1-2; the D is unclear. With 6 bases removed from V and 10 bases from J, the gap between germline ends came to 21 bases. The germline CDR1 and CDR2 sequences are MDHEN and SYDVKM. This CDR3 spans 14 amino acids. Here the CDR3 DNA reads TGTGCCAGCAGCGGGCCGAGCGCCTTCATCGCCTACACCTTC. It specifies CASSGPSAFIAYTF.

The rearrangement joins TRBV24-1 to TRBJ2-5; 7 nucleotides align to TRBD1. The CDR3 has 15 amino acids. Trimming took 5 bases from V and 11 from J; bases not matched to a gene: 16. Germline V lookup: CDR1 KGHDR, CDR2 SFDVKD. In nucleotides, the CDR3 is TGTGCCACCAGTGGTGACAGGGACCTCTACAATGAGCAGTACTTC. This codes for CATSGDRDLYNEQYF.

This clonotype appeared many times. The junction differs from germline at one of its ends, possibly a read error. The CDR3 region is CRVGESSMNTEAFF. The CDR3 coding sequence is TGCAGGGTTGGGGAGAGTTCTATGAACACTGAAGCTTTCTTT. The chain combines TRBV29-1 with TRBJ1-1; D not certain. The CDR3 loop spans 14 amino acids. CDR1 is SQVTM and CDR2 is ANQGSEA in the germline V gene.

This clonotype was observed a few times. This rearrangement joins TRBV9 to TRBJ2-3, with 11 nucleotides matching TRBD1. The CDR3 has 16 amino acids. Germline CDR1 SGDLS, CDR2 YYNGEE. V shed 0 bases, J shed 1 base, and the junction held 1 base outside the gene matches. The CDR3, as DNA: TGTGCCAGCAGCGTAGGGGGACAGGGGGGCACAGATACGCAGTATTTT. Translated: CASSVGGQGGTDTQYF. Complete variable domain (other parts from reference TRBV9 and TRBJ2-3): DSGVTQTPKHLITATGQRVTLRCSPRSGDLSVYWYQQSLDQGLQFLIQYYNGEERAKGNILERFSAQQFPDLHSELNLSSLELGDSALYFCASSVGGQGGTDTQYFGPGTRLTVL.

J is TRBJ1-2 and V is TRBV4-1; no clear D gene. Germline lookup yields CDR1 MGHRA and CDR2 YSYEKL. V was cut by 2 bases and J by 5 bases, with 15 bases left in between. This CDR3 contains 15 residues. CDR3 protein: CASSQKPTGEYGYTF. CDR3 nucleotides: TGCGCCAGCAGCCAAAAACCGACGGGAGAATATGGCTACACCTTC.

Worth noting for this clonotype: At one end, the junction sequence differs from germline, possibly due to a read error. The genes are TRBV29-1 and TRBJ1-2; D is perhaps TRBD1 (5 bases). CDR3 length equals 13 residues. Germline loops: CDR1 SQVTM, CDR2 ANQGSEA. In DNA form, the CDR3 reads TGCAGCGCTCATCCCCCAGGGAGCTATGGCCACACCTTC. Its protein is CSAHPPGSYGHTF.

A remark on this clonotype: Given a much more abundant clone one base away, this may be a read error. The V and J genes are TRBV5-1 and TRBJ2-3, with D possibly being TRBD2 (6 bases). This CDR3 has 15 amino acids. Germline lookup yields CDR1 SGHRS and CDR2 YFSETQ. The CDR3 DNA reads as TGCGCCGGCAGCCTGGAGGGGACCTCGGGGGATACGCAGTATTTT. Protein sequence: CAGSLEGTSGDTQYF.

Comments on this clonotype: At one end, the junction sequence differs from germline, possibly due to a read error. The chain carries TRBV20-1 and TRBJ1-2, with a possible D match to TRBD1 (6 bases). The CDR3 consists of 14 residues. Germline-derived CDR1 and CDR2 are DFQATT and SNEGSKA (reference sequence). The chain's CDR3 is CSARGQSPSSGYTF. The CDR3 DNA sequence: TGCAGTGCGAGAGGACAGTCCCCCTCGAGCGGCTACACCTTC.

This clonotype showed up just a few times. This rearrangement joins TRBV3-1 to TRBJ2-1; D is tentatively TRBD1 or TRBD2 (5 bases each). CDR1 is LGHDT, CDR2 YNNKEL, per germline (reference sequence). V was cut by 0 bases and J by 0 bases, with 12 bases left in between. This CDR3 region has 17 residues. The CDR3 sequence is CASSQDAAGSSYNEQFF. In nucleotides, the CDR3 is TGTGCCAGCAGCCAAGATGCGGCAGGGAGCTCCTACAATGAGCAGTTCTTC.

V usage is TRBV29-1 and J usage is TRBJ2-1, with 7 nucleotides matching TRBD2. This CDR3 has 14 residues. V trimming: 3 bases; J trimming: 8 bases; junction bases outside the gene matches: 10. Germline CDR1 SQVTM, CDR2 ANQGSEA. This chain's CDR3 is CSVDLGREGDEQFF. CDR3 DNA: TGCAGCGTTGATCTGGGGAGGGAAGGGGATGAGCAGTTCTTC.

With respect to this clonotype: A read error may explain this, as a much larger clone is one base away. This sequence joins TRBV3-1 and TRBJ1-2; D remains ambiguous. This CDR3 region has 12 residues. CDR1 LGHDT and CDR2 YNNKEL come from the germline V gene (reference sequence). This chain's CDR3 is CVSSQDRGGYTF. The CDR3 DNA reads TGTGTCAGCAGCCAAGATCGGGGAGGCTACACCTTC.

The V and J genes are TRBV12-3 or TRBV12-4 and TRBJ2-3, with TRBD2 as a possible D gene (6 bases). V lost 5 bases to trimming and J lost 12 bases, with 18 bases between them. The CDR3 is 13 residues long. The CDR3 coding sequence is TGTGCCAGCAGTGTACGGCGGGGCCCGCTCCAGTATTTT. As protein: CASSVRRGPLQYF.

This clonotype was detected ten times or more. The chain joins TRBV7-2 to TRBJ2-1; possibly TRBD2 for D (5 bases). Trimming took 5 bases from V and 2 from J, leaving 13 bases between them. Germline V gives CDR1 SGHTA, CDR2 FQGNSA. The CDR3 loop spans 15 amino acids. Written as DNA, the CDR3 is TGTGCCAGCAGCGCCGCCGGGGTCCCCTACAATGAGCAGTTCTTC. Residues: CASSAAGVPYNEQFF.

This clonotype came up once. J is TRBJ2-1 and V is TRBV9; TRBD1 might be the D (5 bases). The J call is uncertain, as TRBJ2-7 better fits the DNA end. The CDR3 sequence is 16 residues long. Looked up from germline, CDR1 is SGDLS and CDR2 is YYNGEE. DNA for the CDR3: TGTGCCAGCAGCGCGTCTGGGGCGGAAATGTCCAATGAGCAGTACTTC. It encodes CASSASGAEMSNEQYF.

The chain recombines TRBV12-3 or TRBV12-4 with TRBJ1-6, with D tentatively TRBD1 (6 bases). With 6 bases removed from V and 9 bases from J, the gap between germline ends came to 15 bases. This CDR3 has 14 residues. CDR3 protein: CASSIDRSSSPLHF. In nucleotides, the CDR3 is TGTGCCAGCAGCATCGACAGGTCGAGTTCACCCCTCCACTTT.